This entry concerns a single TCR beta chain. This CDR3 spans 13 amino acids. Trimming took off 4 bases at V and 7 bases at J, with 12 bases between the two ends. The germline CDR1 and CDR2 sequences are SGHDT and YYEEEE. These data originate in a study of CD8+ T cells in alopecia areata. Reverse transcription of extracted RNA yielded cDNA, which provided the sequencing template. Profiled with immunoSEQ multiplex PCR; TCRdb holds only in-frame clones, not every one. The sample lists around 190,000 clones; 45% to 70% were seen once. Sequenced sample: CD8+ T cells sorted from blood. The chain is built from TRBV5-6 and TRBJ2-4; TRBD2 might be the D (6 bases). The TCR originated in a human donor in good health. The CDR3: CASSTGTLNIQYF. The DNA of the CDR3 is TGTGCCAGCAGCACCGGGACTTTGAACATTCAGTACTTC.